The 29 T cell receptor beta chains below were found in one sample sequenced in a study of a mutant IDH1 vaccine in newly diagnosed glioma. Antigen specificity for these receptors is unknown. Using immunoSEQ multiplex PCR, the repertoire was profiled, and TCRdb retains in-frame clones only, with some absent. Of about 48,000 clones in the sample, approximately 79% were seen once. Regarding time point: week 35, safety follow-up. Vaccinated patients received 300 ug of mutant IDH1 20-mer peptide per dose, with topical imiquimod. The source material was PBMCs, sampled from a glioma patient whose treatment included an IDH1 peptide vaccine. The receptor set was obtained from a man between 35 and 55 years old with glioma.

This clone is a singleton in its sample. The chain links TRBV19 to TRBJ2-4; 7 nucleotides match TRBD2. V shed 9 bases and J 0 bases; nucleotides not matched to a gene: 8. Germline V lookup: CDR1 LNHDA, CDR2 SQIVND (reference sequence). This CDR3 has 15 residues. The CDR3 is CASEQAGLAKNIQYF. CDR3 DNA sequence: TGTGCCAGCGAACAAGCGGGGCTAGCCAAAAACATTCAGTACTTC.

The rearrangement uses TRBV5-6 and TRBJ2-1, with D tentatively TRBD2 (6 bases). The CDR3 covers 14 residues. From germline, CDR1 is SGHDT and CDR2 YYEEEE. Trimming removed 4 bases at V and 5 bases at J, with 13 bases between. CDR3 sequence (DNA): TGTGCCAGCAGCCCCCGGACTAAGAACAATGAGCAGTTCTTC. Translating it yields CASSPRTKNNEQFF.

V is TRBV7-8 and J is TRBJ1-2; D call uncertain. Germline assignment: CDR1 SGHVS and CDR2 FQNEAQ. The germline V and J ends were trimmed by 5 bases and 5 bases, with 15 bases remaining between them. This CDR3 region has 14 residues. The DNA of the CDR3 is TGTGCCAGCAGCACCTATGACGGAACATATGGCTACACCTTC. Amino acid sequence: CASSTYDGTYGYTF.

The chain couples TRBV2 to TRBJ2-3; D tentatively reads TRBD1 or TRBD2 (5 bases each). The ends were cut back, 6 bases at V and 1 base at J, with 11 bases in the middle. CDR1 and CDR2 from the germline V gene are SNHLY and FYNNEI. This CDR3 region has 14 residues. The CDR3: CASRRLGGTDTQYF. The CDR3 DNA is TGTGCCAGCAGACGTCTGGGGGGCACAGATACGCAGTATTTT.

This chain connects TRBV27 to TRBJ2-3; D ambiguous. This CDR3 is built from 16 residues. V was clipped by 4 bases and J by 7 bases, with 21 bases between them. The V gene's germline CDR1 is MNHEY and CDR2 SMNVEV (reference sequence). CDR3: CASSSPTRKLGNTQYF. CDR3 in DNA: TGTGCCAGCAGTTCCCCGACACGCAAACTCGGTAATACGCAGTATTTT.

CDR3 protein: CASSGRNYEQYF. CDR3 nucleotide sequence: TGCGCCAGCTCCGGACGGAACTACGAGCAGTACTTC. The chain carries TRBV5-1 and TRBJ2-7; no definite D call. Per germline, CDR1 SGHRS and CDR2 YFSETQ. V was pared by 7 bases and J by 3 bases, with 11 bases between. This CDR3 comprises 12 residues.

The gene calls are TRBV2 and TRBJ2-3; D is unclear. The CDR3 is made up of 16 amino acids. V was pared by 4 bases and J by 4 bases, with 18 bases between. The germline V gene encodes CDR1 SNHLY and CDR2 FYNNEI. CDR3 nucleotide sequence: TGTGCCAGCAGTGTATCTGGTTCCCGATGGCCAGATACGCAGTATTTT. This encodes CASSVSGSRWPDTQYF.

This clone was recorded only once. The chain carries TRBV4-1 and TRBJ2-1; 14 bases agree with TRBD2. V lost 0 bases and J lost 6; bases outside the gene matches: 10. The CDR3 spans 19 residues. Germline V gene data show CDR1 as MGHRA and CDR2 as YSYEKL. The CDR3: CASSQEGSLTSGGANEQFF. For the CDR3, the DNA is TGCGCCAGCAGCCAAGAGGGAAGCTTGACTAGCGGGGGGGCCAATGAGCAGTTCTTC.

As for this clone: Relative to the germline gene, one junction end is altered; a read error may explain this. The chain employs TRBV10-3 and TRBJ1-1, with unresolved D. The V gene's germline CDR1 is ENHRY and CDR2 SYGVKD. This CDR3 is 12 amino acids long. CDR3 sequence: CAVRTGNTEAFF. The CDR3 nucleotides are TGTGCCGTCAGGACTGGGAACACTGAAGCTTTCTTT.

This clone was picked up one time. The rearrangement uses TRBV5-4 and TRBJ2-3; D could derive from TRBD1 or TRBD2 (6 bases each). The germline CDR1 and CDR2 sequences are SGHNT and YYREEE (reference sequence). Trimming cost V 6 bases and J 2 bases, with 19 bases left between them. The CDR3 runs 16 residues. DNA for the CDR3: TGTGCCAGCAATCGAGGGGCGGAGGGGGACACAGATACGCAGTATTTT. Its translation: CASNRGAEGDTDTQYF.

The genes are TRBV25-1 and TRBJ1-3, with D hard to call. Between the trimmed V and J ends, which lost 3 bases and 0 bases, there was a span of 6 bases. CDR1 and CDR2 (germline): MGHDK, SYGVNS. CDR3 length: 14 amino acids. The CDR3 DNA is TGTGCCAGCAGTGAGGGAAACTCTGGAAACACCATATATTTT. This translates into CASSEGNSGNTIYF. The variable domain in full, completed from reference TRBV25-1 and TRBJ1-3, reads EADIYQTPRYLVIGTGKKITLECSQTMGHDKMYWYQQDPGMELHLIHYSYGVNSTEKGDLSSESTVSRIRTEHFPLTLESARPSHTSQYLCASSEGNSGNTIYFGEGSWLTVV.

This chain uses TRBV7-8 with TRBJ2-7; the D call may be TRBD1 or TRBD2 (5 bases each). Germline V CDR1 and CDR2: SGHVS, FQNEAQ. Trimming left V 5 bases short and J 3 bases short, with 26 bases between. The CDR3 consists of 18 residues. The CDR3 protein is CASSPGTGVLGPVYEQYF. The DNA of the CDR3 is TGTGCCAGCAGCCCCGGGACCGGAGTGCTAGGCCCTGTCTACGAGCAGTACTTC. The full variable domain, rest sourced from reference TRBV7-8 and TRBJ2-7, is GAGVSQSPRYKVAKRGQDVALRCDPISGHVSLFWYQQALGQGPEFLTYFQNEAQLDKSGLPSDRFFAERPEGSVSTLKIQRTQQEDSAVYLCASSPGTGVLGPVYEQYFGPGTRLTVT.

V and J are TRBV5-1 and TRBJ2-3; D is perhaps TRBD1 or TRBD2 (5 bases each). This CDR3 spans 14 amino acids. Trimming stripped 0 bases from V and 4 bases from J, with 9 bases between. CDR1 is SGHRS, CDR2 YFSETQ, per germline. CDR3 residues: CASSLGGAADTQYF. The DNA of the CDR3 is TGCGCCAGCAGCTTGGGAGGGGCCGCAGATACGCAGTATTTT.

The table lists this clone with a few counts. The chain is built from TRBV30 and TRBJ1-1; no clear D. Trimming cost V 0 bases and J 3 bases, with 20 bases left between them. Per germline, CDR1 GTSNPN and CDR2 SVGIG (reference sequence). The CDR3 extends over 17 amino acids. This CDR3 is CAWSVRSVNRPDTEAFF. In DNA, the CDR3 is TGTGCCTGGAGTGTACGATCGGTTAATCGCCCGGACACTGAAGCTTTCTTT.

This chain connects TRBV5-4 to TRBJ1-2, with no clear D. Trimming left V 3 bases short and J 7 bases short, with 16 bases between. Germline lookup yields CDR1 SGHNT and CDR2 YYREEE (reference sequence). The CDR3 length is 14 residues. CDR3 sequence (DNA): TGTGCCAGCAGCTCCGACGGAGCCCGTTTTGGCTACACCTTC. As protein: CASSSDGARFGYTF. Combining the CDR3 with reference TRBV5-4 and TRBJ1-2 gives the whole variable domain ETGVTQSPTHLIKTRGQQVTLRCSSQSGHNTVSWYQQALGQGPQFIFQYYREEENGRGNFPPRFSGLQFPNYSSELNVNALELDDSALYLCASSSDGARFGYTFGSGTRLTVV.

This clone was detected once. The CDR3 reads CASSLFDEQYF. The CDR3 DNA sequence: TGTGCCAGCAGCTTATTCGACGAGCAGTACTTC. The chain joins TRBV11-1 to TRBJ2-7; D uncertain. The CDR3 totals 11 residues. The germline V gene encodes CDR1 SGHAT and CDR2 FQDESV (reference sequence). Trimming removed 2 bases from V and 5 bases from J, with 4 bases in between. Full variable domain (outside the CDR3, taken from reference TRBV11-1 and TRBJ2-7): EAEVAQSPRYKITEKSQAVAFWCDPISGHATLYWYRQILGQGPELLVQFQDESVVDDSQLPKDRFSAERLKGVDSTLKIQPAELGDSAMYLCASSLFDEQYFGPGTRLTVT.

The chain couples TRBV6-1 to TRBJ1-5; possible D gene TRBD1, 5 bases. Germline loops: CDR1 MNHNS, CDR2 SASEGT. This CDR3 is built from 14 residues. Trimming removed 2 bases at V and 10 bases at J, with 15 bases between. The CDR3 spells CASSEKFRGTPQHF. As DNA, the CDR3 is TGTGCCAGCAGTGAAAAGTTTCGGGGGACCCCCCAGCATTTT.

The gene calls are TRBV14 and TRBJ1-1; a weak D match, TRBD1 (6 bases). V was cut by 4 bases and J by 5 bases, with 17 bases left in between. Germline V lookup: CDR1 SGHDN, CDR2 FVKESK. The CDR3 has 15 residues. The CDR3 reads CASSPRGGSWTEAFF. CDR3 DNA sequence: TGTGCCAGCAGCCCCCGGGGGGGCTCGTGGACTGAAGCTTTCTTT.

The chain has TRBV5-8 and TRBJ2-7, with no clear D. This CDR3 is built from 15 residues. Trimming pared 0 bases from V and 2 bases from J, leaving 12 bases between. CDR1 SGHTS and CDR2 YDEGEE come from the germline V gene. CDR3 sequence reads: CASSLVVDIAYEQYF. The CDR3 DNA sequence: TGTGCCAGCAGCTTGGTCGTCGACATAGCCTACGAGCAGTACTTC.

The chain links TRBV30 to TRBJ1-3; D unresolved. V was clipped by 2 bases and J by 0 bases, with 8 bases between them. Germline CDR1 and CDR2: GTSNPN and SVGIG (reference sequence). The CDR3 spans 14 residues. The CDR3, as DNA: TGTGCCTGGAGTATGGGGAACTCTGGAAACACCATATATTTT. Its translation is CAWSMGNSGNTIYF. The full variable domain, in which reference TRBV30 and TRBJ1-3 provide the parts outside the CDR3, is SQTIHQWPATLVQPVGSPLSLECTVEGTSNPNLYWYRQAAGRGLQLLFYSVGIGQISSEVPQNLSASRPQDRQFILSSKKLLLSDSGFYLCAWSMGNSGNTIYFGEGSWLTVV.

This clone was seen once. The chain joins TRBV4-2 to TRBJ2-7; 8 bases are a match to TRBD2. Looked up from germline, CDR1 is LGHNA and CDR2 is YNFKEQ. Trimming removed 3 bases from V and 4 bases from J; junction bases left unmatched: 14. CDR3 size: 17 residues. The CDR3 coding sequence is TGTGCCAGCAGCCAGAACTCACAAACTAGCGGTCGATACGAGCAGTACTTC. Protein product: CASSQNSQTSGRYEQYF.

The chain combines TRBV5-1 with TRBJ2-5; D is unclear. Looked up from germline, CDR1 is SGHRS and CDR2 is YFSETQ. This CDR3 is 13 amino acids long. Trimming removed 0 bases at V and 4 bases at J, with 7 bases between. CDR3 protein: CASSLAASETQYF. The CDR3 region has the DNA TGCGCCAGCAGCTTGGCGGCTTCAGAGACCCAGTACTTC.

This clone appeared a few times. This rearrangement joins TRBV28 to TRBJ1-4; D might be TRBD1 (6 bases). Trimming removed 7 bases at V and 4 bases at J, with 10 bases between. Looked up from germline, CDR1 is MDHEN and CDR2 is SYDVKM. This CDR3 has 13 residues. CDR3 protein: CASTGGHNEKLFF. CDR3 sequence (DNA): TGTGCCAGCACGGGGGGACATAATGAAAAACTGTTTTTT.

This clone was counted a few times. The CDR3 DNA reads as TGCAGCGTTGATGGGGGGCCCGGGGGGTCGGCTTTCTTT. Translating gives CSVDGGPGGSAFF. The chain has TRBV29-1 and TRBJ1-1, with D perhaps matching TRBD1 (6 bases). Trimming left V 3 bases short and J 11 bases short, with 19 bases between. The V gene's germline CDR1 is SQVTM and CDR2 ANQGSEA. CDR3 length: 13 amino acids.

The chain links TRBV10-3 to TRBJ1-3; D might be TRBD1 (5 bases). V shed 5 bases and J shed 4 bases, with 15 bases lying between them. The CDR3 covers 15 residues. Germline CDR1 ENHRY, CDR2 SYGVKD. The CDR3 DNA sequence: TGTGCCATCAGTAACGCCCAGGGCCCAGGAAACACCATATATTTT. This sequence encodes CAISNAQGPGNTIYF.

V usage is TRBV5-5 and J usage is TRBJ1-2, with unresolved D. The germline V gene has CDR1 SGHKS and CDR2 YYEKEE (reference sequence). This CDR3 has 11 residues. Trimming cost V 4 bases and J 8 bases, with 9 bases left between them. The CDR3 nucleotides are TGTGCCAGCAGCCTGTATGAGGGCTACACCTTC. Its translation: CASSLYEGYTF.

This clone was seen only a few times. This CDR3 reads CSARTGGNTEAFF. CDR3 nucleotides: TGCAGCGCCAGGACAGGGGGGAACACTGAAGCTTTCTTT. This chain joins TRBV29-1 and TRBJ1-1; TRBD1 matches 10 bases. The CDR3 extends over 13 amino acids. V gave up 7 bases and J gave up 1 base; unmatched junction bases: 3. The germline V gene encodes CDR1 SQVTM and CDR2 ANQGSEA.

Only a few counts were recorded for this clone. CDR3 nucleotides: TGCGCCAGCAGCAAGGGACAGGCGAACACTGAAGCTTTCTTT. Encoded protein: CASSKGQANTEAFF. The rearrangement links TRBV5-1 to TRBJ1-1, with 8 positions matching TRBD1. The CDR3 has 14 amino acids. Germline V gene sequence: CDR1 SGHRS, CDR2 YFSETQ. The trim removed 4 bases at V and 1 base at J, leaving 3 bases unmatched.

This clone was observed a single time. The chain recombines TRBV19 with TRBJ2-2; D may be TRBD1 (5 bases). Germline CDR1 and CDR2: LNHDA and SQIVND (reference sequence). Trimming removed 2 bases at V and 1 base at J, with 8 bases between. This CDR3 has 15 amino acids. As DNA, the CDR3 is TGTGCCAGTAGTATACCCGACAGGAACACCGGGGAGCTGTTTTTT. The encoded protein is CASSIPDRNTGELFF. Supplemented by reference TRBV19 and TRBJ2-2, the full variable domain reads DGGITQSPKYLFRKEGQNVTLSCEQNLNHDAMYWYRQDPGQGLRLIYYSQIVNDFQKGDIAEGYSVSREKKESFPLTVTSAQKNPTAFYLCASSIPDRNTGELFFGEGSRLTVL.